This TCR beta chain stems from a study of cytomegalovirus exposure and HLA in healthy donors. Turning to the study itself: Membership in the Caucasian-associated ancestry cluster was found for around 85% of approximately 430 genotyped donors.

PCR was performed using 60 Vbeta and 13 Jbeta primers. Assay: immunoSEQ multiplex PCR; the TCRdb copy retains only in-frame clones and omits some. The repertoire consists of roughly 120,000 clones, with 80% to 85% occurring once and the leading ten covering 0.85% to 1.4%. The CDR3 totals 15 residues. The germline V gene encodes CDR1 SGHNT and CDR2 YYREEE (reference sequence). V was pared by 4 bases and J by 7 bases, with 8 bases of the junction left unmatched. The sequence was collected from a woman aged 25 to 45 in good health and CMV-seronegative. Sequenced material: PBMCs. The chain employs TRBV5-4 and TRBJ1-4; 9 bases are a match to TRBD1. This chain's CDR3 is CASSQPGQGVEKLFF. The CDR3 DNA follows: TGTGCCAGCAGCCAACCGGGACAGGGTGTTGAAAAACTGTTTTTT.